Shown below are 27 T cell receptor beta chains from a single sample sequenced in a study of patients and donors after allogeneic stem cell transplantation. In TCRdb, the RT-PCR reads were re-called with MiXCR into one record per CDR3 protein. The sample holds 400,000 to 500,000 distinct CDR3 sequences, about a sixth seen once. The sequenced sample was blood, either unsorted or a sorted T cell fraction (not recorded which). The receptors were sampled from a human donor who was either an allogeneic HSCT recipient or a stem cell or donor lymphocyte infusion donor (not recorded which). It is not recorded whose cells these are; they may come from a transplant donor.

The chain uses TRBV27 and TRBJ2-7; D tentatively fits TRBD1 or TRBD2 (5 bases each). V was pared by 7 bases and J by 4 bases, with 23 bases between. CDR1 is MNHEY and CDR2 is SMNVEV in the germline V gene (reference sequence). This CDR3 is built from 16 residues. CDR3 sequence (DNA): TGTGCCAGCAATCGAGGTGGGACCCCTCAGAGGTACGAGCAGTACTTC. Amino acids: CASNRGGTPQRYEQYF.

This clonotype showed up just a few times. This chain uses TRBV5-1 with TRBJ2-2, with D perhaps matching TRBD2 (6 bases). The V gene lost 4 bases and the J gene lost 5 bases, with 12 bases spanning the gap. CDR3 size: 14 residues. CDR1 and CDR2 (germline): SGHRS, YFSETQ. The CDR3: CASSPGTLTGELFF. The CDR3, as DNA: TGCGCCAGCAGCCCTGGGACTTTAACCGGGGAGCTGTTTTTT.

This chain uses TRBV3-1 with TRBJ2-7, with D possibly TRBD2 on 6 matching bases. This CDR3 contains 14 residues. Per germline, CDR1 LGHDT and CDR2 YNNKEL (reference sequence). Trimming removed 1 base from V and 2 bases from J, with 9 bases in between. The DNA of the CDR3 is TGTGCCAGCAGCCAAGCTAGCGAACCCTACGAGCAGTACTTC. Its protein is CASSQASEPYEQYF.

The chain is built from TRBV5-1 and TRBJ2-7; 7 bases line up with TRBD1. CDR1 SGHRS and CDR2 YFSETQ come from the germline V gene. V lost 4 bases, J lost 2 bases, and 3 bases stayed unmatched. The CDR3 extends over 13 amino acids. CDR3 in amino acids: CASSGGQAYEQYF. CDR3 DNA: TGCGCCAGCAGCGGTGGACAGGCCTACGAGCAGTACTTC.

V is TRBV12-3 or TRBV12-4 and J is TRBJ1-1, with D possibly matching TRBD1 (6 bases). The CDR3 covers 15 residues. V was clipped by 0 bases and J by 5 bases, with 13 bases between them. Here the CDR3 reads CASSLATGKVTEAFF. DNA for the CDR3: TGTGCCAGCAGTTTAGCAACAGGGAAGGTAACTGAAGCTTTCTTT.

There are many counts of this clonotype. V and J are TRBV20-1 and TRBJ1-1, with D unresolved. The CDR3 is made up of 14 amino acids. V lost 2 bases and J lost 0, with 10 bases in between. Looked up from germline, CDR1 is DFQATT and CDR2 is SNEGSKA (reference sequence). DNA of the CDR3: TGCAGTGCTAGATTAAGTGGAATGAACACTGAAGCTTTCTTT. Protein: CSARLSGMNTEAFF.

This clonotype occurred many times. The chain combines TRBV3-1 with TRBJ1-1, with D maybe TRBD1 (5 bases). This CDR3 comprises 15 residues. CDR1 is LGHDT and CDR2 is YNNKEL in the germline V gene (reference sequence). Between the trimmed V and J ends, which lost 0 bases and 1 base, there was a span of 9 bases. As DNA, the CDR3 is TGTGCCAGCAGCCAAGATCTCGGGGGGAACACTGAAGCTTTCTTT. Protein product: CASSQDLGGNTEAFF.

Many counts were recorded for this clonotype. This sequence joins TRBV5-1 and TRBJ2-2, with D hard to call. CDR3 size: 17 residues. Trimming left V 0 bases short and J 1 base short, with 13 bases between. CDR1 and CDR2 (germline): SGHRS, YFSETQ. CDR3 bases: TGCGCCAGCAGCTTGGCGGCGCGAACAGAGAACACCGGGGAGCTGTTTTTT. As protein: CASSLAARTENTGELFF. Looking up the rest from reference TRBV5-1 and TRBJ2-2 gives the full variable domain: KAGVTQTPRYLIKTRGQQVTLSCSPISGHRSVSWYQQTPGQGLQFLFEYFSETQRNKGNFPGRFSGRQFSNSRSEMNVSTLELGDSALYLCASSLAARTENTGELFFGEGSRLTVL.

The V gene is TRBV4-2, the J gene TRBJ2-7; 8 bases align to TRBD2. Germline-derived CDR1 and CDR2 are LGHNA and YNFKEQ. The CDR3 runs to 16 residues. J gave up 2 bases and V 0 bases, and 6 bases lay outside the gene matches. The CDR3 coding sequence is TGTGCCAGCAGCCAAGATTCCGGGACTAGGCCCTACGAGCAGTACTTC. This encodes CASSQDSGTRPYEQYF.

CDR3 amino acids: CASSRRGQWINSGANVLTF. The CDR3 DNA is TGTGCCAGCAGCCGGAGGGGACAGTGGATTAACTCTGGGGCCAACGTCCTGACTTTC. The chain employs TRBV7-3 and TRBJ2-6; maybe TRBD1 (7 bases). The CDR3 sequence is 19 residues long. Trimming shortened V by 5 bases and J by 0 bases, and 20 bases separated the two germline ends. Looked up from germline, CDR1 is SGHTA and CDR2 is FQGTGA.

This clonotype has more than one count but fewer than ten. The chain combines TRBV4-2 with TRBJ1-6; tentative D call: TRBD1 (5 bases). The length of the CDR3 is 13 residues. Germline-derived CDR1 and CDR2 are LGHNA and YNFKEQ. Trimming took off 2 bases at V and 12 bases at J, with 11 bases between the two ends. CDR3 bases: TGTGCCAGCAGCCAACGGGGCCGGGGACCCCTCCACTTT. Amino acid sequence: CASSQRGRGPLHF.

The chain employs TRBV6-1 and TRBJ2-7; possibly TRBD2 for D (6 bases). From germline, CDR1 is MNHNS and CDR2 SASEGT. V was pared by 6 bases and J by 6 bases, with 15 bases between. This CDR3 region has 13 residues. This CDR3 reads CASSAGLAFEQYF. The CDR3 coding sequence is TGTGCCAGCAGCGCCGGGCTAGCGTTCGAGCAGTACTTC.

The chain joins TRBV29-1 to TRBJ1-2; D gene ambiguous. CDR3 length: 14 amino acids. The germline V and J ends were trimmed by 4 bases and 4 bases, with 16 bases remaining between them. Germline V gives CDR1 SQVTM, CDR2 ANQGSEA. DNA for the CDR3: TGCAGCGTTGGGGGTCGCGGCGGCGGCTATGGCTACACCTTC. The encoded protein is CSVGGRGGGYGYTF.

The chain joins TRBV2 to TRBJ1-1, with D unclear. Per germline, CDR1 SNHLY and CDR2 FYNNEI. Trimming removed 7 bases at V and 3 bases at J, with 15 bases between. The CDR3 consists of 14 residues. In DNA form, the CDR3 reads TGTGCCAGCACAGGAGAGCGGGGTCACACTGAAGCTTTCTTT. Its protein product is CASTGERGHTEAFF.

This rearrangement joins TRBV9 to TRBJ2-7; D is ambiguous. Germline lookup yields CDR1 SGDLS and CDR2 YYNGEE. V shed 0 bases and J shed 0 bases, with 10 bases lying between them. The CDR3 has 15 residues. As DNA, the CDR3 is TGTGCCAGCAGCGTAGCAGGCGTGGGCTCCTACGAGCAGTACTTC. It codes for CASSVAGVGSYEQYF.

This clonotype was detected only a few times. The chain recombines TRBV10-3 with TRBJ2-2, with D perhaps matching TRBD1 or TRBD2 (5 bases each). Trimming pared 11 bases from V and 7 bases from J, leaving 20 bases between. This CDR3 has 14 residues. In germline, CDR1 is ENHRY, CDR2 SYGVKD. Here the CDR3 DNA reads TGTGCCGTCATCGGGGACGTCGAGTACGGGGAGCTGTTTTTT. Translated, it gives CAVIGDVEYGELFF.

This clonotype was detected ten times or more. This rearrangement joins TRBV24-1 to TRBJ2-3; no firm D call. Trimming shortened V by 3 bases and J by 1 base, and 13 bases separated the two germline ends. This CDR3 has 16 residues. Germline assignment: CDR1 KGHDR and CDR2 SFDVKD. CDR3 loop: CATSDLQAVGTDTQYF. CDR3 coding DNA: TGTGCCACCAGTGATCTGCAGGCGGTGGGCACAGATACGCAGTATTTT.

The gene calls are TRBV7-8 and TRBJ1-6; D perhaps matches TRBD1 (6 bases). The CDR3 length is 15 residues. Trimming shortened V by 8 bases and J by 7 bases, and 18 bases separated the two germline ends. CDR1 and CDR2 (germline): SGHVS, FQNEAQ. The CDR3 DNA reads as TGTGCCAGCGCTAGGGGGGGCAGTGGCAATTCACCCCTCCACTTT. Amino acid sequence: CASARGGSGNSPLHF. The full variable domain, with the rest looked up from reference TRBV7-8 and TRBJ1-6, is GAGVSQSPRYKVAKRGQDVALRCDPISGHVSLFWYQQALGQGPEFLTYFQNEAQLDKSGLPSDRFFAERPEGSVSTLKIQRTQQEDSAVYLCASARGGSGNSPLHFGNGTRLTVT.

There are a few counts of this clonotype. This sequence joins TRBV4-2 and TRBJ1-2; 8 positions match TRBD1. The trim removed 1 base at V and 6 bases at J, leaving 10 bases unmatched. The length of the CDR3 is 16 residues. Germline values: CDR1 LGHNA, CDR2 YNFKEQ. CDR3: CASSQAGGGQGDGYTF. CDR3 sequence (DNA): TGTGCCAGCAGCCAAGCCGGGGGAGGACAGGGTGATGGCTACACCTTC.

The V call is TRBV14, the J call TRBJ2-7; 7 positions agree with TRBD2. The ends lost 4 bases at V and 1 base at J; junction bases unmatched: 4. This CDR3 contains 14 residues. Germline values: CDR1 SGHDN, CDR2 FVKESK. The CDR3 sequence is CASSPPGGSYEQYF. CDR3 nucleotides: TGTGCCAGCAGCCCGCCCGGGGGGTCCTACGAGCAGTACTTC. Complete variable domain (other parts from reference TRBV14 and TRBJ2-7): EAGVTQFPSHSVIEKGQTVTLRCDPISGHDNLYWYRRVMGKEIKFLLHFVKESKQDESGMPNNRFLAERTGGTYSTLKVQPAELEDSGVYFCASSPPGGSYEQYFGPGTRLTVT.

The sample holds a few counts of this clonotype. The chain carries TRBV7-2 and TRBJ2-7, with TRBD1 matching over 8 bases. V shed 1 base, J shed 6 bases, and the junction held 5 bases outside the gene matches. Germline V lookup: CDR1 SGHTA, CDR2 FQGNSA. The CDR3 consists of 14 residues. The CDR3 region has the DNA TGTGCCAGCAGCTTAGTGGCAGGGGGCTCCGAGCAGTACTTC. It encodes CASSLVAGGSEQYF.

The V call is TRBV6-2 or TRBV6-3, the J call TRBJ1-5; D is unclear. Trimming stripped 7 bases from V and 9 bases from J, with 16 bases between. CDR1 is MNHEY and CDR2 is SVGEGT in the germline V gene. This CDR3 has 13 amino acids. CDR3 amino acids: CASIRFGGGPQHF. In DNA, the CDR3 is TGTGCCAGCATCCGCTTTGGAGGTGGGCCCCAGCATTTT.

This clonotype was recorded a few times. The chain has TRBV5-1 and TRBJ2-7, with TRBD1 matching 8 bases. Germline CDR1 SGHRS, CDR2 YFSETQ. The V and J ends lost 5 bases and 2 bases, in that order; junction bases with no gene match: 3. The CDR3 runs 13 residues. The CDR3 DNA is TGCGCCAGCAGGCGGGGACAGGCCTACGAGCAGTACTTC. It specifies CASRRGQAYEQYF. Drawing the rest from reference TRBV5-1 and TRBJ2-7, the complete variable domain is KAGVTQTPRYLIKTRGQQVTLSCSPISGHRSVSWYQQTPGQGLQFLFEYFSETQRNKGNFPGRFSGRQFSNSRSEMNVSTLELGDSALYLCASRRGQAYEQYFGPGTRLTVT.

This clonotype was detected many times. V gene TRBV12-3 or TRBV12-4 combines with J gene TRBJ1-1; D not resolved. The V end was cut by 6 bases, the J end by 3 bases, with 8 bases between. There are 12 residues in the CDR3. The CDR3 nucleotides read TGTGCCAGCAGGGAAGGAGACACTGAAGCTTTCTTT. Amino acid sequence: CASREGDTEAFF.

This clonotype was counted between two and nine times. The chain combines TRBV11-2 with TRBJ2-2; 7 bases map to TRBD2. The CDR3 is made up of 15 amino acids. Germline V gene data show CDR1 as SGHAT and CDR2 as FQNNGV. Unmatched junction bases numbered 8, after V lost 4 bases and J lost 6 bases. CDR3: CASSSLREGPGELFF. The CDR3 DNA follows: TGTGCCAGCAGCTCCCTAAGGGAGGGTCCCGGGGAGCTGTTTTTT.

The chain uses TRBV2 and TRBJ2-2; the D gene is possibly TRBD2 (6 bases). The CDR3 sequence is 16 residues long. V was shortened by 3 bases and J by 5 bases, with 16 bases between the two germline ends. The germline gives CDR1 SNHLY, CDR2 FYNNEI. The CDR3 region is CASSDNRGSLTGELFF. The CDR3 nucleotides are TGTGCCAGCAGTGATAACCGGGGGAGCCTTACCGGGGAGCTGTTTTTT.

This chain links TRBV30 with TRBJ1-2; D gene uncertain. The CDR3 loop spans 10 amino acids. V lost 5 bases to trimming and J lost 1 base, with 2 bases between them. Germline V gene data show CDR1 as GTSNPN and CDR2 as SVGIG (reference sequence). The CDR3: CAWRNYGYTF. CDR3 DNA: TGTGCCTGGCGTAACTATGGCTACACCTTC. Full variable domain (rest looked up from reference TRBV30 and TRBJ1-2): SQTIHQWPATLVQPVGSPLSLECTVEGTSNPNLYWYRQAAGRGLQLLFYSVGIGQISSEVPQNLSASRPQDRQFILSSKKLLLSDSGFYLCAWRNYGYTFGSGTRLTVV.